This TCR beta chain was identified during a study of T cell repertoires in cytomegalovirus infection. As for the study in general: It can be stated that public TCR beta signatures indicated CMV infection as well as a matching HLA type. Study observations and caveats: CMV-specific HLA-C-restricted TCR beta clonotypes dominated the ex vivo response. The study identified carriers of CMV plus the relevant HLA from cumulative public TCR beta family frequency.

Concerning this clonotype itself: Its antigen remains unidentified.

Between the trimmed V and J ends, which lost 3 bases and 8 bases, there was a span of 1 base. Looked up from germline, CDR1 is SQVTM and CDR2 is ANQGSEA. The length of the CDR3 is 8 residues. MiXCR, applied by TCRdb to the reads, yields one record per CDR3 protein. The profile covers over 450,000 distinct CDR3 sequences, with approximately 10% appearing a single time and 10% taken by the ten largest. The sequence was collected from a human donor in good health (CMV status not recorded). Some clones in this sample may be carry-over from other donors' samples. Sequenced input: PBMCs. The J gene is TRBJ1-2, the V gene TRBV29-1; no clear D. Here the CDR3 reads CSVDGYTF. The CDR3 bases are TGCAGCGTTGACGGCTACACCTTC.